What follows are 10 T cell receptor beta chains derived from one specimen sequenced in a study of blood T cell repertoires in COVID-19. Clones were sequenced by immunoSEQ multiplex PCR, and TCRdb holds only the in-frame ones, with some missing. The table shows 210,000 or so clones, with 65% to 85% occurring only once. Source material: peripheral blood. Every receptor here comes from a man in his fifties with active or convalescent COVID-19.

The J gene is TRBJ2-7, the V gene TRBV5-1, with 8 bases that match TRBD2. Trimming removed 4 bases from V and 6 bases from J; junction bases left unmatched: 18. The germline V gene encodes CDR1 SGHRS and CDR2 YFSETQ. The CDR3 extends over 17 amino acids. The CDR3 sequence: CASSVGGSGGSLSEQYF. In nucleotides, the CDR3 is TGCGCCAGCAGCGTTGGGGGCAGCGGGGGAAGTCTTTCCGAGCAGTACTTC.

This chain connects TRBV5-1 to TRBJ2-5; 12 bases are a match to TRBD2. The CDR3 is 17 amino acids. The germline V gene has CDR1 SGHRS and CDR2 YFSETQ. The junction had 9 bases not matched to a gene; V was cut back by 2 bases and J by 4 bases. CDR3 sequence reads: CASSFIASGRGGETQYF. The CDR3 nucleotides read TGCGCCAGCAGCTTTATTGCTAGCGGGAGGGGTGGAGAGACCCAGTACTTC.

The chain links TRBV6-5 to TRBJ1-1; 8 bases are shared with TRBD1. This CDR3 has 14 amino acids. Germline V gene data show CDR1 as MNHEY and CDR2 as SVGAGI. J gave up 9 bases and V 6 bases, and 12 bases lay outside the gene matches. This chain's CDR3 is CASSWGQDRLQAFF. The CDR3 DNA follows: TGTGCCAGCAGCTGGGGACAGGACAGATTACAAGCTTTCTTT.

This clone occurred once. The chain is built from TRBV19 and TRBJ2-7; D is possibly TRBD2 (5 bases). The CDR3 is 15 residues long. Germline loops: CDR1 LNHDA, CDR2 SQIVND (reference sequence). The germline V and J ends were trimmed by 9 bases and 1 base, with 19 bases remaining between them. The CDR3: CASRLGSGRSYEQYF. In DNA, the CDR3 is TGTGCCAGCCGCCTTGGGAGCGGACGGTCCTACGAGCAGTACTTC.

V and J are TRBV11-2 and TRBJ2-3, with 10 bases identical to TRBD1. This CDR3 comprises 15 residues. Looked up from germline, CDR1 is SGHAT and CDR2 is FQNNGV. After removal of 5 bases from V and 0 bases from J, the junction contained 2 bases not matched to a gene. The CDR3 protein is CASSADRGSTDTQYF. In nucleotides, the CDR3 is TGTGCCAGCAGCGCGGACAGGGGGAGCACAGATACGCAGTATTTT.

This clone was seen only once. The chain couples TRBV7-2 to TRBJ2-1, with D perhaps matching TRBD2 (6 bases). Trimming removed 1 base at V and 0 bases at J, with 16 bases between. This CDR3 spans 18 amino acids. CDR1 and CDR2 from the germline V gene are SGHTA and FQGNSA. The CDR3 sequence: CASSLVGGKASSYNEQFF. DNA for the CDR3: TGTGCCAGCAGCTTAGTGGGGGGAAAGGCCAGCTCCTACAATGAGCAGTTCTTC.

V and J are TRBV2 and TRBJ2-7, with 11 nucleotides matching TRBD1. Per germline, CDR1 SNHLY and CDR2 FYNNEI. The CDR3 is 14 residues long. V lost 5 bases and J lost 6; bases outside the gene matches: 6. As DNA, the CDR3 is TGTGCCAGCAGTCAGTCAGGGACAGGGGGCGAGCAGTACTTC. It is translated as CASSQSGTGGEQYF.

This chain joins TRBV10-3 and TRBJ1-3; 7 nucleotides align to TRBD1. The CDR3 is 16 residues long. The J segment lost 0 bases and the V segment lost 6 bases, leaving 8 bases of the junction unmatched. The germline V gene has CDR1 ENHRY and CDR2 SYGVKD. CDR3 region: CAISQGQALSGNTIYF. CDR3 bases: TGTGCCATCAGCCAAGGACAGGCTCTCTCTGGAAACACCATATATTTT.

CDR3 protein: CASSPPLAELDNEQFF. CDR3 DNA: TGTGCCAGCAGCCCCCCCCTAGCGGAGCTCGACAATGAGCAGTTCTTC. The gene calls are TRBV28 and TRBJ2-1; 7 positions match TRBD2. Germline CDR1 is MDHEN and CDR2 is SYDVKM. CDR3 length: 16 amino acids. The V gene end was trimmed by 6 bases and the J gene end by 5 bases; junction bases not matched to a gene: 13.

This clone was seen a handful of times. The chain couples TRBV27 to TRBJ2-1; 7 bases match TRBD1. Per germline, CDR1 MNHEY and CDR2 SMNVEV (reference sequence). This CDR3 has 17 residues. The V gene end was trimmed by 3 bases and the J gene end by 6 bases; junction bases not matched to a gene: 14. The CDR3 region is CASSFVAGGMVGNEQFF. As DNA, the CDR3 is TGTGCCAGCAGTTTCGTAGCAGGGGGTATGGTGGGCAATGAGCAGTTCTTC.